Below are 25 T cell receptor beta chains sequenced from a single sample in a study of T cells expressing NK-cell markers (dated by TCRdb to about 2020). Library prep was done by 5' RACE. The sequencing machine was an Illumina HiSeq 2000. Once TCRdb had reprocessed the reads, it stored one entry per CDR3 protein sequence and supplied no DNA. The sample table gives fewer than 550,000 distinct CDR3 sequences. Together, the top ten hold roughly 1.4% of the sample. Sequenced input: blood T cells: a sorted CD56 or NKG2C T cell subset, CD4+ or CD8+ T cells, or bulk PBMC T cells (not recorded which). The source is a woman aged 45-65 years in good health. Donor details come from another sample of the same person, matched by shared clones.

This chain connects TRBV6-6 to TRBJ2-5. There are 17 residues in the CDR3. Germline CDR1 is MNHNY and CDR2 is SVGAGI (reference sequence). CDR3 protein: CASSLKLQRQSTETQYF.

The genes are TRBV12-3 or TRBV12-4 and TRBJ1-5; absent DNA, TCRdb's TRBD1 call cannot be checked. The CDR3 loop spans 15 amino acids. The CDR3 reads CASSWGGGTREPQHF.

This chain joins TRBV2 and TRBJ2-3; TCRdb calls TRBD1, which cannot be checked without DNA. From germline, CDR1 is SNHLY and CDR2 FYNNEI. CDR3 length: 15 residues. The CDR3 loop reads CASSLGHPSTDTQYF. Drawing the rest from reference TRBV2 and TRBJ2-3, the complete variable domain is EPEVTQTPSHQVTQMGQEVILRCVPISNHLYFYWYRQILGQKVEFLVSFYNNEISEKSEIFDDQFSVERPDGSNFTLKIRSTKLEDSAMYFCASSLGHPSTDTQYFGPGTRLTVL.

The V and J genes are TRBV6-8 and TRBJ2-5; the TCRdb call, TRBD2, lacks DNA for checking. CDR3 length: 16 amino acids. Germline V gene lookup returns CDR1 MNHGY and CDR2 SAAAGT. Here the CDR3 reads CASSPGLAGPKETQYF.

The rearrangement joins TRBV29-1 to TRBJ2-3. The CDR3 totals 12 residues. Per the germline V gene, CDR1 is SQVTM and CDR2 is ANQGSEA. The CDR3 loop reads CSVLEPLDTQYF.

The gene calls are TRBV6-2 or TRBV6-3 and TRBJ1-4; TCRdb outputs TRBD1, but without DNA this stays unchecked. The CDR3 runs 15 residues. Germline V CDR1 and CDR2: MNHEY, SVGEGT. CDR3 sequence reads: CASSSGGPTNEKLFF.

This chain uses TRBV11-3 with TRBJ2-3; the D call from TCRdb, TRBD2, cannot be confirmed without DNA. The CDR3 is 16 amino acids. CDR1 SGHNT and CDR2 YENEEA come from the germline V gene. The CDR3 sequence: CASSNSGRAVTDTQYF.

The rearrangement joins TRBV20-1 to TRBJ1-4. Germline V gene lookup returns CDR1 DFQATT and CDR2 SNEGSKA (reference sequence). The CDR3 extends over 14 amino acids. This CDR3 reads CSARAARYNEKLFF.

The rearrangement uses TRBV6-4 and TRBJ2-1; no DNA is available, so the TRBD1 call from TCRdb remains unchecked. The germline V gene encodes CDR1 MRHNA and CDR2 SNTAGT. This CDR3 has 14 amino acids. This CDR3 is CASSKVGGYNEQFF.

The V gene is TRBV5-1, the J gene TRBJ2-2; TCRdb's D call of TRBD2 is untestable without DNA. The CDR3 runs 16 residues. Germline lookup yields CDR1 SGHRS and CDR2 YFSETQ. This chain's CDR3 is CASSSRRGINTGELFF.

The chain combines TRBV6-5 with TRBJ1-2; TCRdb's assignment of TRBD1 cannot be checked, as there is no DNA. The CDR3 has 13 residues. CDR1 and CDR2 (germline): MNHEY, SVGAGI. This CDR3 reads CASSLGAVSGYTF.

V usage is TRBV18 and J usage is TRBJ1-1; TCRdb's D gene call, TRBD1, goes unchecked for lack of DNA. The CDR3 length is 13 residues. Germline lookup yields CDR1 KGHSH and CDR2 LQKENI. The CDR3 loop is CASSPGTGVWAFF. The whole variable domain, filled in from reference TRBV18 and TRBJ1-1, reads NAGVMQNPRHLVRRRGQEARLRCSPMKGHSHVYWYRQLPEEGLKFMVYLQKENIIDESGMPKERFSAEFPKEGPSILRIQQVVRGDSAAYFCASSPGTGVWAFFGQGTRLTVV.

The rearrangement links TRBV28 to TRBJ1-1. This CDR3 region has 13 residues. Germline lookup yields CDR1 MDHEN and CDR2 SYDVKM. CDR3 residues: CATQVTTMTEAFF.

The rearrangement joins TRBV5-1 to TRBJ2-3. CDR1 and CDR2 (germline): SGHRS, YFSETQ. The CDR3 contains 15 residues. CDR3 sequence reads: CASSFASSSTDTQYF.

The CDR3 sequence: CASSLDIPGYTF. The genes are TRBV12-3 or TRBV12-4 and TRBJ1-2. This CDR3 contains 12 residues.

The chain employs TRBV3-1 and TRBJ2-7; as DNA is missing, the TRBD1 call by TCRdb cannot be tested. From germline, CDR1 is LGHDT and CDR2 YNNKEL (reference sequence). The CDR3 is 15 amino acids. This CDR3 is CASSPRTGDLNEQYF.

The J gene is TRBJ1-5, the V gene TRBV5-1; TCRdb proposes TRBD1, but this gene call is untestable without DNA. The V gene's germline CDR1 is SGHRS and CDR2 YFSETQ. This CDR3 has 18 residues. CDR3 amino acids: CASSLDALDRDGRQPQHF.

CDR3 loop: CASSMGAPRGIKNIQYF. The J gene is TRBJ2-4, the V gene TRBV19; TCRdb proposes TRBD1, but this gene call is untestable without DNA. The CDR3 covers 17 residues. Germline lookup yields CDR1 LNHDA and CDR2 SQIVND (reference sequence).

The chain couples TRBV7-8 to TRBJ2-1; TCRdb indicates TRBD2, and absent DNA this call remains unverified. CDR3 length: 16 amino acids. Looked up from germline, CDR1 is SGHVS and CDR2 is FQNEAQ. CDR3 sequence reads: CASSPGLAGVQDEQFF.

The chain joins TRBV5-6 to TRBJ2-7; TCRdb outputs TRBD1, but without DNA this stays unchecked. This CDR3 comprises 17 residues. Germline CDR1 SGHDT, CDR2 YYEEEE. CDR3 in amino acids: CASSLNLGQGARYEQYF.

The rearrangement links TRBV6-5 to TRBJ2-2; the D gene TCRdb calls, TRBD2, cannot be checked with no DNA. This CDR3 is built from 14 residues. CDR1 and CDR2 from the germline V gene are MNHEY and SVGAGI. The CDR3 loop reads CASSLEENTGELFF.

The CDR3 sequence is CASSIGTSGYEQYF. This chain joins TRBV19 and TRBJ2-7; TCRdb's D call, TRBD2, is unchecked because there is no DNA. CDR1 and CDR2 (germline): LNHDA, SQIVND (reference sequence). This CDR3 has 14 amino acids.

The V and J genes are TRBV4-1 and TRBJ2-2; as DNA is missing, the TRBD2 call by TCRdb cannot be tested. The CDR3 consists of 19 residues. From germline, CDR1 is MGHRA and CDR2 YSYEKL. The CDR3 protein is CASSQRSENSGRAGGELFF.

The genes are TRBV7-3 and TRBJ1-1. The CDR3 sequence is 15 residues long. Germline lookup yields CDR1 SGHTA and CDR2 FQGTGA. The CDR3 sequence: CASSSPAGRTTEAFF.

The chain couples TRBV6-9 to TRBJ2-5. This CDR3 contains 13 residues. The germline gives CDR1 MNHGY, CDR2 SVAAGI. The chain's CDR3 is CASSYVWGETQYF.